A selection of T cell receptor beta chains follows, all from one sample in a study of monozygotic twins with inflammatory bowel disease. TCRdb re-called the 5' RACE reads and gives one entry per CDR3 protein, without DNA. The sample table includes 210,000 or so distinct CDR3 sequences. The specimen sequenced was blood. These receptors were obtained from a human donor with ulcerative colitis or Crohn's disease, or a healthy co-twin of an affected twin (not recorded which). Both conserved end residues are part of each CDR3. Fields, in order: J gene, V gene, CDR3 length, CDR3 protein.

J: TRBJ2-7
V: TRBV3-1
length: 12
CDR3: CASSQSSFEQYF

J: TRBJ1-1
V: TRBV7-2
length: 14
CDR3: CASSFNMAGVEAFF

J: TRBJ2-5
V: TRBV9
length: 14
CDR3: CASSVEGRSETQYF

J: TRBJ1-5
V: TRBV5-5
length: 15
CDR3: CASSLAIYSNQPQHF

J: TRBJ2-3
V: TRBV2
length: 15
CDR3: CATQPHPPVPDTQYF

J: TRBJ2-5
V: TRBV7-2
length: 13
CDR3: CASSKRQDATQYF

J: TRBJ2-1
V: TRBV7-2
length: 16
CDR3: CASSSRLAPSYNEQFF

J: TRBJ1-3
V: TRBV20-1
length: 12
CDR3: CSAQPPGNTIYF

J: TRBJ1-4
V: TRBV7-2
length: 17
CDR3: CASSFPGQGGYNEKLFF

J: TRBJ1-1
V: TRBV2
length: 12
CDR3: CASRGWDTEAFF

J: TRBJ2-2
V: TRBV20-1
length: 13
CDR3: CSATGEDTGELFF

J: TRBJ2-1
V: TRBV6-2/TRBV6-3
length: 16
CDR3: CASSSWLGGLGNEQFF

J: TRBJ2-6
V: TRBV6-5
length: 13
CDR3: CASRTTGANVLTF

J: TRBJ1-2
V: TRBV27
length: 15
CDR3: CASSLSWDRFYGYTF

J: TRBJ2-3
V: TRBV7-6
length: 14
CDR3: CASSTWPSTDTQYF

J: TRBJ2-3
V: TRBV18
length: 13
CDR3: CASSPQRVDTQYF

J: TRBJ2-3
V: TRBV5-4
length: 15
CDR3: CASSPPGGFADTQYF

J: TRBJ1-5
V: TRBV7-2
length: 15
CDR3: CASSLDQGPNQPQHF

J: TRBJ2-1
V: TRBV9
length: 15
CDR3: CASSVSGTTYNEQFF

J: TRBJ2-1
V: TRBV4-3
length: 15
CDR3: CASSQMVGSYNEQFF

J: TRBJ1-2
V: TRBV4-3
length: 17
CDR3: CASSQESGARPYYGYTF

J: TRBJ2-1
V: TRBV7-8
length: 17
CDR3: CASSSLPSKGAYNEQFF

J: TRBJ1-1
V: TRBV18
length: 15
CDR3: CASSPPGQGATEAFF

J: TRBJ2-7
V: TRBV5-1
length: 15
CDR3: CASSLGPISSYEQYF

J: TRBJ1-6
V: TRBV12-3/TRBV12-4
length: 12
CDR3: CASSVDNSPLHF